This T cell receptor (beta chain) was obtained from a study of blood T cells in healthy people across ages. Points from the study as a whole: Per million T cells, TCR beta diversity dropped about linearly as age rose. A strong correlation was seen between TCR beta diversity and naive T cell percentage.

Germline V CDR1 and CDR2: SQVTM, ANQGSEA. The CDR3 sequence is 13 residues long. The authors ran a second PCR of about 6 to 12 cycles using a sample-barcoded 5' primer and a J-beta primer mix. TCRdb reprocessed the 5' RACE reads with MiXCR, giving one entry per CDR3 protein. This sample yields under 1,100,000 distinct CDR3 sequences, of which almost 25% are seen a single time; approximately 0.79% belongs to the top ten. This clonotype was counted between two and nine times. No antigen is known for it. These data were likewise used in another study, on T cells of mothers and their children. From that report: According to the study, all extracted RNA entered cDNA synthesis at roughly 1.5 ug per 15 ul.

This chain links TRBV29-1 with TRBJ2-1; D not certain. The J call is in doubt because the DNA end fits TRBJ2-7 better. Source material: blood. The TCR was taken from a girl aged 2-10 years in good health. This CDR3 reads CSVLLTLTYEQYF. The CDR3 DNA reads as TGCAGCGTCCTCCTAACGCTTACCTACGAGCAGTACTTC.